The subject of this entry is one T cell receptor beta chain. Its antigen remains unidentified. Trimming removed 4 bases at V and 5 bases at J, with 12 bases between. The CDR3 extends over 14 amino acids. Germline V gene data show CDR1 as MGHRA and CDR2 as YSYEKL. The table came from immunoSEQ multiplex PCR; TCRdb's copy has only in-frame clones and leaves some out. Among about 150,000 clones listed, about 90% were seen once. The source of the sample is a study of T cell responses to AZD1222 COVID-19 vaccine. Study-level points and caveats: Nearly half of the spike-specific TCRs reportedly recognize variant regions that carry no mutations. Only a handful of AZD1222 recipients tested seropositive at baseline. It should be noted that donors were predominantly white British and more often female, and clonal diversity was possibly underestimated. Spike was spanned by vaccine-associated CD4 TCRs, with dominance at 160-218 and 743-854.

This rearrangement joins TRBV4-1 to TRBJ2-1; D is unclear. The sequence came from an adult who received the AZD1222 COVID-19 vaccine. Sequenced material: peripheral blood, taken 28 days after the second AZD1222 dose. CDR3: CASSPGPRNNEQFF. DNA for the CDR3: TGCGCCAGCAGCCCCGGGCCACGTAACAATGAGCAGTTCTTC.